This T cell receptor (beta chain) came from a study of blood T cell repertoires in COVID-19 (TCRdb year 2020). For the study in its entirety: The collaborator samples originated in the United States, Italy and Spain and spanned the acute and convalescent phases of COVID-19. The repertoires were released in a freely available public database intended as a resource for research on the immune response to SARS-CoV-2. Samples came from the ongoing ImmuneRACE study (first 160 participants) plus 1,254 subjects from 6 global collaborators. A de-identified subject ID, COVID-19 status, age in years and sex were almost always included in the sample metadata. The material from the prospective study consisted of cDNA or gDNA derived from T cells, B-cell-depleted T cells, or PBMCs. Where available, HLA class I and class II types were taken from metadata supplied by the sample provider and were not determined by assay-based typing. Subjects who had been exposed to COVID-19, were actively infected with it, or had recovered from it provided the deeply sampled blood TCRbeta repertoires that made up the dataset.

General findings and caveats noted by the study authors: The amount of clinical and demographic metadata varied by source and participant and was provided uncurated.

This clone was observed a handful of times. No antigen is known for it. There are no base qualities to consult, and no much larger clone falls within one base. The immunoSEQ Assay, a bias-controlled multiplex PCR, was used to amplify TCRbeta CDR3 regions from genomic DNA. On the study's bioinformatics: The number of nucleated cells in each sample was estimated by amplification of reference gene primers within the assay. To quantify the absolute abundance of each unique TCRbeta CDR3 rearrangement, sequence reads were collapsed and filtered. For each sample, productive Simpson clonality was calculated as the square root of Simpson's diversity index over productive rearrangements. The table comes from immuneACCESS by way of TCRdb, which keeps in-frame sequences with V and J called. Part of the clones is missing from these tables; in studies checked, under half for an unresolved V gene and the rest for unknown reasons. V and J calls and clone size are copied from that table; D and trimming were computed from the DNA. The sample includes about 180,000 clones, with roughly 77% observed a single time. In total, the top ten clones hold 6.5% of the sample.

Each collaborating institution followed its own protocols to collect whole blood in K2EDTA tubes. For TCRbeta analysis, collaborator samples were shipped as frozen whole blood, as isolated PBMCs, or as DNA extracted from either sample type. From a lookup of the germline V gene, CDR1 and CDR2 are SNHLY and FYNNEI. Its CDR3 holds 14 amino acids, cysteine through phenylalanine. CDR3 DNA is the only sequence kept; it has 42 bases, read in frame from the first base. At the junction V is shortened by 3 bases and J by 4 bases, with 9 bases in between. Material for sequencing was peripheral blood. This TCR came from an older man with active or convalescent COVID-19. The V gene is TRBV2 and the J gene is TRBJ2-2, with TRBD1 tentatively as D gene (5 bases match). The sequence in DNA is TGTGCCAGCAGTGAGGGGCAGAGCACCGGGGAGCTGTTTTTT. Translated, it reads CASSEGQSTGELFF.